This T cell receptor (beta chain) was observed in a study of blood T cell repertoires in COVID-19. The wider study: COVID-19 samples, acute and convalescent, were from the United States, Italy and Spain. Nucleic acid was either cDNA or gDNA, and it came from T cells, B-cell-depleted T cells, or PBMCs.

V lost 6 bases and J lost 8, with 21 bases in between. The germline V gene encodes CDR1 SGHRS and CDR2 YFSETQ. The CDR3 length is 15 residues. Assay used: immunoSEQ multiplex PCR; TCRdb lists only in-frame clones, some missing. The repertoire has 130,000 or so clones, almost 70% of them found once; the top ten carry less than 2.5%. This TCR derives from a woman aged 65 to 85 with acute or convalescent COVID-19. The chain joins TRBV5-1 to TRBJ2-1; a weak D match, TRBD2 (6 bases). Sequenced: peripheral blood. CDR3 bases: TGCGCCAGCAAGGACGGGGGTAACCGAAGGGATGAGCAGTTCTTC. Residues: CASKDGGNRRDEQFF.